This TCR beta chain stems from a study of vaccination and CD4 T cells after COVID-19. Study background: The convalescents were made up of six males and four females, two of whom were Hispanic.

Germline V gives CDR1 SGHTA, CDR2 FQGNSA. The CDR3 extends over 15 amino acids. Trimming at V came to 1 base and at J to 5 bases, leaving 7 bases not matched to a gene. Oncomine TCR Beta short-read sequencing was applied to DNA from cultured CD4+ T cells. Genomic DNA was isolated from cultured CD4+ T cells. Using its own MiXCR run on the PCR reads, TCRdb lists one record per CDR3 protein. The table records more than 9,500 distinct CDR3 sequences, about 50% of them present only once. The sample holds a few counts of this clonotype. Its antigen is undetermined. The study, taken as a whole, reports: Reactive clone data from convalescent patients indicated a median of about 86% appearing only post-vaccination.

Treatment described: roughly 11-day PBMC culture with coronavirus spike peptide pools or control peptides (ViraFEST assay). Under the ViraFEST approach, antigen-specific T cells were expanded with peptide pools and TCRs subsequently sequenced. Sequencing was performed on CD4+ T cells from blood, cultured in vitro. This chain uses TRBV7-2 with TRBJ1-2, with 7 positions matching TRBD1. The TCR sequence derives from a human donor who had recovered from COVID-19. Here the CDR3 reads CASSLERQGFYGYTF. The DNA for the CDR3 is TGTGCCAGCAGCTTAGAAAGACAGGGCTTTTATGGCTACACCTTC.